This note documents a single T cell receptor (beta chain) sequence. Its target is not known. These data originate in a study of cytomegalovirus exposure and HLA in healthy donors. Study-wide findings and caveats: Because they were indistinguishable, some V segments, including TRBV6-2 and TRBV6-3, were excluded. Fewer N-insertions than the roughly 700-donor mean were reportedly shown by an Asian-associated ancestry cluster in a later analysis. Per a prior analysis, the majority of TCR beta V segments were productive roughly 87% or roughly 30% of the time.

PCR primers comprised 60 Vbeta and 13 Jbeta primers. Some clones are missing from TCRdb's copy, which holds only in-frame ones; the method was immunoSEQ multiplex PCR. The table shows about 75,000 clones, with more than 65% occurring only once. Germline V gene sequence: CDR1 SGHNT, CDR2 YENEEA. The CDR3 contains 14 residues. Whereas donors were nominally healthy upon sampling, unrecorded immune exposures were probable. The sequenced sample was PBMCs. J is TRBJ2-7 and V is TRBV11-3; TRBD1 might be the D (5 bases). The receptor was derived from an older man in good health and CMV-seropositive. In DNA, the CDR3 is TGTGGCCGCCCCCAGGGTCCGGAACTCTACGAGCAGTACTTC. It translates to CGRPQGPELYEQYF.